These 24 T cell receptor beta chains were sequenced from one sample in a study of cytomegalovirus exposure and HLA in healthy donors. Generated by immunoSEQ multiplex PCR, the TCRdb table keeps only in-frame clones and is missing some. Of around 63,000 clones listed, roughly 90% are singletons. Material for sequencing was PBMCs. These receptor sequences come from a woman aged 18-29 years in good health and CMV-seronegative.

Here the CDR3 reads CASSVGLAGGEQYF. The CDR3 DNA is TGTGCCAGCAGCGTTGGACTAGCGGGGGGCGAGCAGTACTTC. V and J are TRBV9 and TRBJ2-7; 14 nucleotides agree with TRBD2. This CDR3 has 14 amino acids. V gave up 2 bases and J gave up 6 bases; unmatched junction bases: 1. Germline V gene lookup returns CDR1 SGDLS and CDR2 YYNGEE.

The chain links TRBV6-6 to TRBJ2-5, with TRBD1 identical over 9 bases. The CDR3 is 16 amino acids. CDR1 is MNHNY, CDR2 SVGAGI, per germline (reference sequence). Trimming cost V 5 bases and J 1 base; bases outside gene matches: 8. The CDR3 DNA sequence: TGTGCCAGCAGTAGAATCCGACAGGGGGTCCAAGAGACCCAGTACTTC. Protein sequence: CASSRIRQGVQETQYF.

The CDR3 DNA reads TGTGCCAGCAGCTTAGTTCCAGGGGAACAGCCCCAGCATTTT. Translating it yields CASSLVPGEQPQHF. V is TRBV7-2 and J is TRBJ1-5; possibly TRBD1 for D (6 bases). The germline gives CDR1 SGHTA, CDR2 FQGNSA. CDR3 length equals 14 residues. Trimming took off 1 base at V and 7 bases at J, with 11 bases between the two ends.

This CDR3 is CASSYDGTGGYEQYF. The DNA of the CDR3 is TGTGCCAGCAGTTACGATGGGACAGGGGGCTACGAGCAGTACTTC. This sequence joins TRBV6-5 and TRBJ2-7, with 11 bases fitting TRBD1. The germline V gene has CDR1 MNHEY and CDR2 SVGAGI. J was trimmed by 3 bases and V by 2 bases; bases with no gene match: 3. The CDR3 runs to 15 residues.

The chain carries TRBV5-1 and TRBJ2-7, with D possibly being TRBD1 (6 bases). The CDR3 is 14 amino acids. With 4 bases removed from V and 0 bases from J, the gap between germline ends came to 11 bases. Germline assignment: CDR1 SGHRS and CDR2 YFSETQ. The CDR3 nucleotides read TGCGCCAGCAGCATAGGACAGAGCTCCTACGAGCAGTACTTC. Amino acids: CASSIGQSSYEQYF. The variable domain in full, with the rest retrieved from reference TRBV5-1 and TRBJ2-7, is KAGVTQTPRYLIKTRGQQVTLSCSPISGHRSVSWYQQTPGQGLQFLFEYFSETQRNKGNFPGRFSGRQFSNSRSEMNVSTLELGDSALYLCASSIGQSSYEQYFGPGTRLTVT.

This chain's CDR3 is CASKYGSGSLPEQFF. CDR3 DNA: TGTGCCAGCAAATATGGGAGCGGGAGCCTTCCTGAGCAGTTCTTC. The chain links TRBV19 to TRBJ2-1; the match to TRBD2 covers 8 bases. Germline loops: CDR1 LNHDA, CDR2 SQIVND (reference sequence). After removal of 9 bases from V and 9 bases from J, the junction contained 16 bases not matched to a gene. This CDR3 contains 15 residues.

The chain uses TRBV4-1 and TRBJ2-2; D not resolved. Trimming cost V 0 bases and J 2 bases, with 10 bases left between them. CDR3 length equals 16 residues. Per germline, CDR1 MGHRA and CDR2 YSYEKL. CDR3 sequence reads: CASSQDLPRNTGELFF. The DNA of the CDR3 is TGCGCCAGCAGCCAAGATTTGCCCAGAAACACCGGGGAGCTGTTTTTT.

This chain links TRBV11-2 with TRBJ2-5; weak D call: TRBD2 (6 bases). The length of the CDR3 is 14 residues. The germline CDR1 and CDR2 sequences are SGHAT and FQNNGV. The V end was cut by 5 bases, the J end by 4 bases, with 14 bases between. CDR3 sequence reads: CASSPPVGGETQYF. The CDR3 DNA sequence: TGTGCCAGCAGCCCTCCCGTGGGAGGAGAGACCCAGTACTTC.

This chain joins TRBV11-1 and TRBJ2-2, with D possibly being TRBD2 (5 bases). The CDR3 loop spans 15 amino acids. The germline CDR1 and CDR2 sequences are SGHAT and FQDESV (reference sequence). V was trimmed by 5 bases and J by 2 bases, leaving 12 bases between them. The CDR3 loop reads CASSGLMSNTGELFF. For the CDR3, the DNA is TGTGCCAGCAGCGGACTTATGAGTAACACCGGGGAGCTGTTTTTT.

This chain links TRBV29-1 with TRBJ2-5, with TRBD2 matching 8 bases. V lost 5 bases and J lost 2; bases outside the gene matches: 4. This CDR3 is 13 amino acids long. Germline CDR1 is SQVTM and CDR2 is ANQGSEA. DNA for the CDR3: TGCAGCGTTCGGCGGGGGGAACAAGAGACCCAGTACTTC. Translating gives CSVRRGEQETQYF.

The chain employs TRBV7-2 and TRBJ2-3, with 13 bases fitting TRBD2. Looked up from germline, CDR1 is SGHTA and CDR2 is FQGNSA. The J segment lost 0 bases and the V segment lost 5 bases, leaving 5 bases of the junction unmatched. This CDR3 has 17 residues. The DNA for the CDR3 is TGTGCCAGCAGCATCCGGACTAGCGGGGGAAGCACAGATACGCAGTATTTT. As protein: CASSIRTSGGSTDTQYF.

CDR3 in amino acids: CASSPGVDTQYF. CDR3 nucleotides: TGTGCCAGCAGCCCAGGGGTAGATACGCAGTATTTT. The chain couples TRBV5-6 to TRBJ2-3; TRBD1 might be the D (6 bases). This CDR3 spans 12 amino acids. The V end was cut by 4 bases, the J end by 5 bases, with 8 bases between. CDR1 and CDR2 (germline): SGHDT, YYEEEE.

The rearrangement joins TRBV19 to TRBJ2-2, with D perhaps TRBD1 (6 bases). V lost 5 bases and J lost 4, with 20 bases in between. Per the germline V gene, CDR1 is LNHDA and CDR2 is SQIVND (reference sequence). The CDR3 is 17 residues long. CDR3: CASSVWSVGHPTGELFF. The CDR3 DNA reads as TGTGCCAGTAGTGTCTGGTCAGTGGGACACCCCACCGGGGAGCTGTTTTTT.

This clone was counted a single time. The chain combines TRBV11-3 with TRBJ2-5, with TRBD1 matching 10 bases. V was clipped by 5 bases and J by 5 bases; unmatched bases: 5. Germline lookup yields CDR1 SGHNT and CDR2 YENEEA. This CDR3 is 14 amino acids long. DNA of the CDR3: TGTGCCAGCAGCCCAGGGACAGGGGTGGAGACCCAGTACTTC. Amino acid sequence: CASSPGTGVETQYF. Filled out from reference TRBV11-3 and TRBJ2-5, the complete variable domain reads EAGVVQSPRYKIIEKKQPVAFWCNPISGHNTLYWYLQNLGQGPELLIRYENEEAVDDSQLPKDRFSAERLKGVDSTLKIQPAELGDSAVYLCASSPGTGVETQYFGPGTRLLVL.

V and J are TRBV5-1 and TRBJ2-5; 11 nucleotides line up with TRBD1. CDR1 is SGHRS, CDR2 YFSETQ, per germline. This CDR3 has 17 residues. V trimming: 0 bases; J trimming: 1 base; junction bases outside the gene matches: 5. The CDR3 reads CASSLAGQGGGQETQYF. In nucleotides, the CDR3 is TGCGCCAGCAGCTTGGCGGGACAGGGGGGAGGCCAAGAGACCCAGTACTTC.

V gene TRBV11-2 combines with J gene TRBJ2-1, with TRBD2 identical over 7 bases. CDR3 length equals 18 residues. CDR1 SGHAT and CDR2 FQNNGV come from the germline V gene. With 0 bases clipped from V and 4 bases from J, the junction kept 12 bases outside the gene matches. CDR3 bases: TGTGCCAGCAGCTTAGATCTAATGGCGGGAGCCCCTTACAATGAGCAGTTCTTC. Protein: CASSLDLMAGAPYNEQFF. Full variable domain (missing parts from reference TRBV11-2 and TRBJ2-1): EAGVAQSPRYKIIEKRQSVAFWCNPISGHATLYWYQQILGQGPKLLIQFQNNGVVDDSQLPKDRFSAERLKGVDSTLKIQPAKLEDSAVYLCASSLDLMAGAPYNEQFFGPGTRLTVL.

The chain couples TRBV5-4 to TRBJ2-1, with a weak D call TRBD2 (5 bases). V gave up 4 bases and J gave up 7 bases, with 12 bases separating them. This CDR3 spans 13 amino acids. CDR1 is SGHNT and CDR2 is YYREEE in the germline V gene (reference sequence). DNA of the CDR3: TGTGCCAGCAGCCCTCCCCGCGGGAATGAGCAGTTCTTC. This gives the protein CASSPPRGNEQFF.

The chain employs TRBV19 and TRBJ1-1; 8 bases align to TRBD1. The ends lost 4 bases at V and 1 base at J; junction bases unmatched: 11. Germline V CDR1 and CDR2: LNHDA, SQIVND (reference sequence). The CDR3 has 17 amino acids. The CDR3 nucleotides read TGTGCCAGTAGTACCCTTCAGGGACAGGCGGAGAACACTGAAGCTTTCTTT. It encodes CASSTLQGQAENTEAFF.

This sequence joins TRBV2 and TRBJ1-2; D gene unclear. V lost 4 bases and J 1 base, leaving 7 bases between the germline ends. The CDR3 extends over 13 amino acids. CDR1 is SNHLY and CDR2 is FYNNEI in the germline V gene. The CDR3 spells CASSGVYNYGYTF. DNA for the CDR3: TGTGCCAGCAGTGGAGTGTATAACTATGGCTACACCTTC.

The V gene is TRBV21-1, the J gene TRBJ1-2; TRBD1 is taken as the D call from the table, unchecked against the DNA. TRBV21-1 is assigned pseudogene status. The CDR3 is 15 residues long. The CDR3 bases are TGTGCCAGCAGCAAATTTGGGACAGTGAACTATGGCTACACCTTC. As protein: CASSKFGTVNYGYTF.

This chain connects TRBV2 to TRBJ2-1; 7 bases line up with TRBD2. The CDR3 runs to 11 residues. Trimming cost V 3 bases and J 16 bases; bases outside gene matches: 6. Germline V lookup: CDR1 SNHLY, CDR2 FYNNEI. CDR3 DNA: TGTGCCAGCAGTGATGAGCGGGAACTCTTCTTC. Translation gives CASSDERELFF.

This clone was found once. The CDR3 DNA reads as TGTGCCTGGAGTGATATTCGGGGGACTGAAGCTTTCTTT. Its protein is CAWSDIRGTEAFF. The chain recombines TRBV30 with TRBJ1-1, with D possibly matching TRBD1 (5 bases). The CDR3 is made up of 13 amino acids. With 1 base removed from V and 5 bases from J, the gap between germline ends came to 11 bases. CDR1 GTSNPN and CDR2 SVGIG come from the germline V gene (reference sequence).

The gene calls are TRBV19 and TRBJ1-4; 10 bases agree with TRBD1. Germline V gene data show CDR1 as LNHDA and CDR2 as SQIVND (reference sequence). J gave up 5 bases and V 6 bases, and 9 bases lay outside the gene matches. This CDR3 has 16 residues. The DNA of the CDR3 is TGTGCCAGTAGACCCTGGGTGACAGGGGGCAATGAAAAACTGTTTTTT. Translating it yields CASRPWVTGGNEKLFF.

In this sample, this clone turned up once. The chain employs TRBV19 and TRBJ2-5, with a weak D call TRBD2 (6 bases). The ends were cut back, 5 bases at V and 2 bases at J, with 15 bases in the middle. This CDR3 spans 15 amino acids. The germline CDR1 and CDR2 sequences are LNHDA and SQIVND (reference sequence). CDR3 nucleotide sequence: TGTGCCAGTAGTGAGCGGGTGGGGAGGCAAGAGACCCAGTACTTC. This encodes CASSERVGRQETQYF. The full variable domain, rest sourced from reference TRBV19 and TRBJ2-5, is DGGITQSPKYLFRKEGQNVTLSCEQNLNHDAMYWYRQDPGQGLRLIYYSQIVNDFQKGDIAEGYSVSREKKESFPLTVTSAQKNPTAFYLCASSERVGRQETQYFGPGTRLLVL.